The present T cell receptor beta chain was sequenced within a study of neurological immune-mediated disorders. This CDR3 region has 14 residues. Germline CDR1 is SQVTM and CDR2 is ANQGSEA. The V end lost 1 base, the J end lost 2 bases, and 12 bases lay between the germline ends. It was from 2 million PBMCs stored at -80 C that the unsorted libraries were obtained. With respect to this clonotype: What it binds is not known.

Via MiXCR, TCRdb re-called the 5' RACE reads, giving one row per CDR3 protein. The data hold about 74,000 distinct CDR3 sequences, with 4% to 6% observed a single time. Study results and limitations: Phylogenetic grouping assigned the repertoires of 18 of 34 multiple sclerosis patients to a single related-CDR3 cluster, representing a possible signature.

The specimen sequenced was PBMCs. This sequence was found in a man between 18 and 35 years old with multiple sclerosis. The chain carries TRBV29-1 and TRBJ2-7, with no clear D. In nucleotides, the CDR3 is TGCAGCGTTGAAGGGCGGTATACAGCCTACGAGCAGTACTTC. Residues: CSVEGRYTAYEQYF.